This T cell receptor (delta chain) appears in the sequencing data of a study of Vδ1+ human thymocytes. Study-level points and caveats: Bulk repertoire data may be misinterpreted because of unexpected Vdelta2 sequences. Highly polyclonal TRG and TRD repertoires with Gaussian CDR3 length distributions appeared in thymus. Unlike peripheral blood Vdelta1+ controls, thymic delta-chain sequences included around 18% Vdelta2 and few Vdelta3. TRD repertoires were essentially private, unlike widely shared TRG clonotypes.

In germline, CDR1 is TSWWSYY, CDR2 QGS. With 4 bases clipped from V and 1 base from J, the junction kept 12 bases outside the gene matches. The CDR3 is made up of 17 amino acids. With respect to this clone: The antigen is not known.

Sequences come from RNA converted to cDNA by reverse transcription. Pooled V-gene forward primers with one constant-region reverse primer generated the CDR3 amplicons by multiplex PCR. TCRdb reanalysed the multiplex PCR reads via CATT. Of about 55,000 delta-chain clones listed, 15% to 20% are singletons. Thymocytes were sorted as CD3+ TCRVdelta1+ TCRVdelta2- after alphabeta T cell depletion. V gene TRDV1 combines with J gene TRDJ1, with TRDD3 matching over 7 bases. The source of this sequence is a boy under two years old who had congenital heart surgery. The sequencing sample was made of Vdelta1+ gamma-delta thymocytes from the thymus. The subset is: FACS-sorted CD3+ TCRalphabeta- TCRVdelta1+ TCRVdelta2- thymocytes. CDR3 amino acids: CALGVLLGIGGTDKLIF. CDR3 DNA: TGTGCTCTTGGGGTACTACTGGGGATCGGGGGCACCGATAAACTCATCTTT.